The rows below give T cell receptor beta chains drawn from one sample of a study of cytomegalovirus exposure and HLA in healthy donors. Some clones are missing from TCRdb's copy, which holds only in-frame ones; the method was immunoSEQ multiplex PCR. This repertoire shows 160,000 or so clones, more than 65% found once; its top ten account for under 0.6%. The sequencing sample was made of PBMCs. Receptors originate from a woman between 50 and 59 years old in good health and CMV-seronegative. CDR3s include the opening cysteine and the closing phenylalanine or tryptophan. The D gene is left open where the match is weak. Where a row states a size, it is once, few, many or the class of an expanded clone; other rows omit it.

j_call cdr3_length v_call d_call clone_size cdr3_aa cdr3_nt
TRBJ2-2 15 TRBV6-5 TRBD2 NA CASSETSGGAGELFF TGTGCCAGCAGCGAGACTAGCGGGGGAGCCGGGGAGCTGTTTTTT
TRBJ2-7 16 TRBV4-3 TRBD1 few CASSHPWDRPTYEQYF TGCGCCAGCAGCCATCCTTGGGACAGGCCGACCTACGAGCAGTACTTC
TRBJ2-1 12 TRBV2 TRBD1 NA CASRATGGSQFF TGTGCCAGCAGGGCCACAGGGGGCTCGCAGTTCTTC
TRBJ1-1 14 TRBV30 NA NA CAWSVRGYATEAFF TGTGCCTGGAGTGTACGGGGATACGCCACTGAAGCTTTCTTT
TRBJ2-7 13 TRBV28 TRBD1 once CAVARTGIYEQYF TGTGCCGTGGCCAGGACAGGGATCTACGAGCAGTACTTC
TRBJ2-1 14 TRBV7-2 NA NA CASSLKGGLNEQFF TGTGCCAGCAGCTTAAAAGGCGGCCTCAATGAGCAGTTCTTC
TRBJ2-3 16 TRBV13 NA NA CASSRRDSPLTDTQYF TGTGCCAGCAGCCGGCGGGACTCCCCTCTCACAGATACGCAGTATTTT
TRBJ2-1 17 TRBV11-1 TRBD2 NA CASSHGTSGRGNNEQFF TGTGCCAGCAGCCATGGGACTAGCGGGAGAGGGAACAATGAGCAGTTCTTC
TRBJ2-5 13 TRBV11-2 NA NA CASSLEGGYTQYF TGTGCCAGCAGCTTAGAAGGAGGCTACACCCAGTACTTC
TRBJ2-7 15 TRBV9 NA NA CASSVGVTHYYEQYF TGTGCCAGCAGCGTAGGTGTTACTCACTACTACGAGCAGTACTTC
TRBJ1-5 16 TRBV28 TRBD1 few CASSLHGQGVYQPQHF TGTGCCAGCAGTTTACACGGGCAGGGGGTCTATCAGCCCCAGCATTTT
TRBJ2-5 15 TRBV14 NA NA CASSQDSRDWETQYF TGTGCCAGCAGCCAAGATTCCAGGGATTGGGAGACCCAGTACTTC
TRBJ2-5 15 TRBV10-3 TRBD1 NA CAISDAGTAKETQYF TGTGCCATCAGTGATGCCGGGACAGCAAAAGAGACCCAGTACTTC
TRBJ2-7 13 TRBV28 TRBD2 once CASCSGDGYEQYF TGTGCCAGCTGCAGCGGGGACGGGTACGAGCAGTACTTC